One sample yielded the 8 T cell receptor beta chains listed below, sequenced in a study of CD8+ T cells in alopecia areata. RNA, once extracted, was reverse transcribed into cDNA for use as the sequencing template. Generated by immunoSEQ multiplex PCR, the TCRdb table keeps only in-frame clones and is missing some. The sample has 150,000 to 190,000 clones; 45% to 60% are singletons. The sample here was CD8+ T cells sorted from blood, taken at week 0. These receptor sequences come from a human donor with alopecia areata.

This chain joins TRBV7-6 and TRBJ2-1, with D unclear. The germline CDR1 and CDR2 sequences are SGHVS and FNYEAQ. V was pared by 8 bases and J by 3 bases, with 8 bases between. This CDR3 region has 12 residues. CDR3 nucleotide sequence: TGTGCCAGCGCTTTTCGCTACAATGAGCAGTTCTTC. Encoded protein: CASAFRYNEQFF.

This clone occurred a few times. The chain recombines TRBV5-4 with TRBJ2-7; D is tentatively TRBD1 or TRBD2 (5 bases each). Trimming cost V 5 bases and J 0 bases, with 15 bases left between them. The length of the CDR3 is 15 residues. Germline V gene data show CDR1 as SGHNT and CDR2 as YYREEE (reference sequence). CDR3 sequence: CASRLDGTYSYEQYF. Here the CDR3 DNA reads TGTGCCAGCAGGCTAGATGGGACCTACTCCTACGAGCAGTACTTC.

V usage is TRBV30 and J usage is TRBJ2-1; the D is unclear. This CDR3 has 13 amino acids. CDR1 and CDR2 from the germline V gene are GTSNPN and SVGIG (reference sequence). Trimming removed 1 base from V and 10 bases from J, with 14 bases in between. The chain's CDR3 is CAWSEFREREQFF. For the CDR3, the DNA is TGTGCCTGGAGTGAATTTCGCGAGCGAGAGCAGTTCTTC.

This sequence joins TRBV9 and TRBJ2-1; the D is unclear. This CDR3 has 11 amino acids. Germline V lookup: CDR1 SGDLS, CDR2 YYNGEE. Trimming took 3 bases from V and 8 from J, leaving 6 bases between them. The CDR3 sequence is CASSGAYEQFF. CDR3 coding DNA: TGTGCCAGCAGCGGGGCATATGAGCAGTTCTTC.

This chain uses TRBV19 with TRBJ2-7; D possibly corresponds to TRBD2 (6 bases). The CDR3 runs 11 residues. Between the trimmed V and J ends, which lost 8 bases and 6 bases, there was a span of 11 bases. Germline V gene lookup returns CDR1 LNHDA and CDR2 SQIVND (reference sequence). Here the CDR3 DNA reads TGTGCCAGTCTCTTCGGGGGCGAGCAGTACTTC. It is translated as CASLFGGEQYF.

The CDR3 DNA is TGTGCCACCAGCGCTCGGATCCAAGAGACCCAGTACTTC. This sequence encodes CATSARIQETQYF. This sequence joins TRBV15 and TRBJ2-5; D not certain. The germline CDR1 and CDR2 sequences are LNHNV and YYDKDF (reference sequence). V dropped 5 bases and J dropped 1 base, with 8 bases sitting between them. The CDR3 runs 13 residues.

The rearrangement uses TRBV2 and TRBJ2-3, with D possibly TRBD2 on 6 matching bases. The V and J ends lost 2 bases and 5 bases respectively, with 14 bases between them. Germline CDR1 reads SNHLY; CDR2 reads FYNNEI. The CDR3 has 15 residues. As DNA, the CDR3 is TGTGCCAGCAGTGAATGGGGCAGGGAGGAAGATACGCAGTATTTT. Its protein product is CASSEWGREEDTQYF.

The gene calls are TRBV30 and TRBJ1-2, with unresolved D. The germline V gene has CDR1 GTSNPN and CDR2 SVGIG (reference sequence). Trimming removed 3 bases at V and 2 bases at J, with 19 bases between. This CDR3 contains 16 residues. CDR3 bases: TGTGCCTGGAGATCCAAGGTGCGCGGAGACAACTATGGCTACACCTTC. This gives the protein CAWRSKVRGDNYGYTF.